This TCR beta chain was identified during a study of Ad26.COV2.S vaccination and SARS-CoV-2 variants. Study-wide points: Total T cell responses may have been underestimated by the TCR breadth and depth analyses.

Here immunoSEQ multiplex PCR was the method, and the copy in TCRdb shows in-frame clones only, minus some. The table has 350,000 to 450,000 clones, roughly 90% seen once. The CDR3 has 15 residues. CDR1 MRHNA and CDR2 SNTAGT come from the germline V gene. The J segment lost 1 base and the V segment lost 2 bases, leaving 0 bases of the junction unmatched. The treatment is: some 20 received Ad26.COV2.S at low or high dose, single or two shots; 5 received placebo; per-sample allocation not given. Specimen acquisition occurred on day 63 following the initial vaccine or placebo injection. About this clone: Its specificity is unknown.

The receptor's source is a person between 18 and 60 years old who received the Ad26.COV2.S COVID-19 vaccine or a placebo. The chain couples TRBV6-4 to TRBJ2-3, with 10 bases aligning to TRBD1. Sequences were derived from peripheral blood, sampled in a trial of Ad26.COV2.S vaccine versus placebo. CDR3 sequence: CASSDGTGGTDTQYF. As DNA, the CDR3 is TGTGCCAGCAGTGACGGGACAGGGGGCACAGATACGCAGTATTTT.